This passage covers 20 T cell receptor beta chains from one sample sequenced in a study of Ad26.COV2.S vaccination and SARS-CoV-2 variants. Sequencing used immunoSEQ multiplex PCR; TCRdb keeps in-frame clones, though not all of them. The table lists about 370,000 clones, approximately 86% of them singletons. Treatment reported: 15 to 20 received Ad26.COV2.S at low or high dose, single or two shots; several received placebo; per-sample allocation not given. Collection of samples fell on day 63 after the first vaccine or placebo injection. The source was peripheral blood, collected in a trial of Ad26.COV2.S vaccine versus placebo. The receptor set was obtained from a person aged 18-60 years who received the Ad26.COV2.S COVID-19 vaccine or a placebo.

This clone was found a few times. CDR3 coding DNA: TGTGCCAGCAGTCGCGGGGCAGATAGCAATCAGCCCCAGCATTTT. It is translated as CASSRGADSNQPQHF. The rearrangement uses TRBV6-2 or TRBV6-3 and TRBJ1-5; tentatively, D is TRBD1 (5 bases). The CDR3 spans 15 residues. In germline, CDR1 is MNHEY, CDR2 SVGEGT. V lost 5 bases and J lost 0, with 11 bases in between.

This clone was observed once. The CDR3 loop reads CASSPQGEDPYEQYF. CDR3 coding DNA: TGTGCCAGCAGCCCCCAAGGAGAAGATCCCTACGAGCAGTACTTC. The chain joins TRBV5-4 to TRBJ2-7; D is uncertain. The CDR3 loop spans 15 amino acids. The ends were cut back, 4 bases at V and 2 bases at J, with 16 bases in the middle. Per the germline V gene, CDR1 is SGHNT and CDR2 is YYREEE (reference sequence). The full variable domain, completed using reference TRBV5-4 and TRBJ2-7, is ETGVTQSPTHLIKTRGQQVTLRCSSQSGHNTVSWYQQALGQGPQFIFQYYREEENGRGNFPPRFSGLQFPNYSSELNVNALELDDSALYLCASSPQGEDPYEQYFGPGTRLTVT.

The chain links TRBV23-1 to TRBJ1-2; D ambiguous. TRBV23-1 is sorted into the ORF group, with uncertain function. The V and J ends lost 11 bases and 7 bases respectively, with 23 bases between them. The CDR3 loop spans 14 amino acids. CDR3 in amino acids: CAVAPRGSVVGYTF. CDR3 nucleotide sequence: TGCGCCGTCGCCCCCCGGGGTTCGGTTGTTGGCTACACCTTC.

CDR3 bases: TGCAGCGTTGAAGGTATGGACTCAACCCACCTCTATGGCTACACCTTC. Translation gives CSVEGMDSTHLYGYTF. The chain uses TRBV29-1 and TRBJ1-2; D is unclear. Deletions cut 1 base from V and 4 bases from J, with 19 bases between. This CDR3 has 16 residues. Germline values: CDR1 SQVTM, CDR2 ANQGSEA.

The V call is TRBV4-3, the J call TRBJ2-1; a possible D gene is TRBD1 (5 bases). V shed 4 bases and J shed 10 bases, with 17 bases lying between them. This CDR3 has 14 residues. Germline V CDR1 and CDR2: LGHNA, YSLEER. CDR3 residues: CASSPQGREREQFF. CDR3 DNA: TGCGCCAGCAGCCCCCAGGGCAGGGAACGCGAGCAGTTCTTC.

The chain carries TRBV18 and TRBJ1-4; weak D call: TRBD1 (6 bases). CDR1 and CDR2 (germline): KGHSH, LQKENI. V gave up 6 bases and J gave up 7 bases, with 15 bases separating them. CDR3 length equals 14 residues. CDR3 protein: CASSSSGEGEKLFF. The DNA of the CDR3 is TGTGCCAGCTCGTCCTCAGGGGAGGGTGAAAAACTGTTTTTT.

J is TRBJ2-3 and V is TRBV4-1; D might be TRBD1 or TRBD2, each matching 5 bases. This CDR3 has 15 amino acids. The V gene's germline CDR1 is MGHRA and CDR2 YSYEKL. V lost 2 bases and J lost 1, with 10 bases in between. The CDR3 spells CASSQSGTGTDTQYF. The CDR3 DNA is TGCGCCAGCAGCCAATCAGGGACCGGCACAGATACGCAGTATTTT.

The chain employs TRBV9 and TRBJ1-2; no definite D call. The ends were cut back, 0 bases at V and 3 bases at J, with 6 bases in the middle. The CDR3 is 13 residues long. From germline, CDR1 is SGDLS and CDR2 YYNGEE. This CDR3 reads CASSVARDYGYTF. In DNA form, the CDR3 reads TGTGCCAGCAGCGTAGCGAGAGACTATGGCTACACCTTC. The full variable domain, completed using reference TRBV9 and TRBJ1-2, is DSGVTQTPKHLITATGQRVTLRCSPRSGDLSVYWYQQSLDQGLQFLIQYYNGEERAKGNILERFSAQQFPDLHSELNLSSLELGDSALYFCASSVARDYGYTFGSGTRLTVV.

The V call is TRBV9, the J call TRBJ2-7; 8 nucleotides agree with TRBD2. This CDR3 spans 15 amino acids. Germline CDR1 reads SGDLS; CDR2 reads YYNGEE. J lost 7 bases, V lost 2 bases, and 11 bases had no gene match. Here the CDR3 DNA reads TGTGCCAGCAGCGTGGGTGGGGTAGCGGGGAAGGAGCAGTACTTC. Its translation is CASSVGGVAGKEQYF.

This chain links TRBV20-1 with TRBJ1-1, with TRBD1 matching over 8 bases. V lost 3 bases to trimming and J lost 8 bases; unmatched junction nucleotides: 2. Germline V lookup: CDR1 DFQATT, CDR2 SNEGSKA (reference sequence). The CDR3 covers 11 residues. Here the CDR3 reads CSASGDREAFF. The DNA of the CDR3 is TGCAGTGCTAGTGGGGACAGGGAAGCTTTCTTT.

The chain recombines TRBV18 with TRBJ2-5, with D possibly TRBD2 on 7 matching bases. The germline CDR1 and CDR2 sequences are KGHSH and LQKENI. Deletions cut 3 bases from V and 1 base from J, with 9 bases between. The CDR3 covers 14 residues. CDR3 region: CASSPGGRQETQYF. Written as DNA, the CDR3 is TGTGCCAGCTCACCGGGGGGGCGCCAAGAGACCCAGTACTTC.

This clone was observed a handful of times. The chain recombines TRBV6-5 with TRBJ1-5, with D possibly being TRBD1 (6 bases). With 5 bases removed from V and 4 bases from J, the gap between germline ends came to 6 bases. Germline V gene data show CDR1 as MNHEY and CDR2 as SVGAGI. The length of the CDR3 is 12 residues. The CDR3 bases are TGTGCCAGCAGTCAGGGGAATCAGCCCCAGCATTTT. It codes for CASSQGNQPQHF.

In this sample, this clone turned up once. This CDR3 is also generated by other DNA sequences in the sample. CDR3 bases: TGTGCCAGCAGCTGGACAGGGGCGAACACCGGGGAGCTGTTTTTT. The encoded protein is CASSWTGANTGELFF. The chain recombines TRBV6-5 with TRBJ2-2; TRBD1 aligns across 9 bases. The J segment lost 0 bases and the V segment lost 6 bases, leaving 2 bases of the junction unmatched. The CDR3 is made up of 15 amino acids. Germline CDR1 and CDR2: MNHEY and SVGAGI.

The genes are TRBV7-2 and TRBJ2-7; D is uncertain. The CDR3 sequence is 15 residues long. Germline-derived CDR1 and CDR2 are SGHTA and FQGNSA. The germline V and J ends were trimmed by 2 bases and 2 bases, with 13 bases remaining between them. The CDR3 loop is CASSLSNSNTYEQYF. CDR3 nucleotides: TGTGCCAGCAGCTTATCCAACAGTAACACCTACGAGCAGTACTTC.

This sequence joins TRBV6-2 or TRBV6-3 and TRBJ2-6, with D perhaps TRBD1 (5 bases). V shed 6 bases and J shed 2 bases, with 17 bases lying between them. This CDR3 region has 17 residues. In germline, CDR1 is MNHEY, CDR2 SVGEGT. The CDR3 spells CASSLTIRVTGANVLTF. CDR3 nucleotide sequence: TGTGCCAGCAGCCTGACCATCAGGGTCACTGGGGCCAACGTCCTGACTTTC.

This rearrangement joins TRBV10-3 to TRBJ1-3; a possible D gene is TRBD1 (6 bases). Germline CDR1 reads ENHRY; CDR2 reads SYGVKD. The CDR3 loop spans 14 amino acids. V lost 3 bases to trimming and J lost 4 bases, with 10 bases between them. The CDR3 DNA reads TGTGCCATCAGTGACGGACAGAAAGGAAACACCATATATTTT. Translated, it gives CAISDGQKGNTIYF.

V usage is TRBV19 and J usage is TRBJ1-1; possible D gene TRBD1, 5 bases. Trimming removed 5 bases at V and 5 bases at J, with 18 bases between. The CDR3 length is 15 residues. Germline V gene sequence: CDR1 LNHDA, CDR2 SQIVND (reference sequence). CDR3 protein: CASSARGREGTEAFF. DNA for the CDR3: TGTGCCAGTAGTGCCCGTGGCAGGGAGGGGACTGAAGCTTTCTTT. Together with reference TRBV19 and TRBJ1-1, the CDR3 gives the full variable domain: DGGITQSPKYLFRKEGQNVTLSCEQNLNHDAMYWYRQDPGQGLRLIYYSQIVNDFQKGDIAEGYSVSREKKESFPLTVTSAQKNPTAFYLCASSARGREGTEAFFGQGTRLTVV.

This chain joins TRBV5-1 and TRBJ2-1; 8 bases agree with TRBD2. Germline CDR1 and CDR2: SGHRS and YFSETQ. There are 13 residues in the CDR3. V lost 3 bases and J lost 5; bases outside the gene matches: 1. The CDR3 sequence: CASSYGRDNEQFF. In nucleotides, the CDR3 is TGCGCCAGCAGCTACGGGAGGGACAATGAGCAGTTCTTC.

V gene TRBV6-2 or TRBV6-3 combines with J gene TRBJ2-1; 10 nucleotides align to TRBD2. Trimming cost V 2 bases and J 2 bases; bases outside gene matches: 3. The CDR3 consists of 16 residues. The V gene's germline CDR1 is MNHEY and CDR2 SVGEGT. CDR3 in DNA: TGTGCCAGCAGTTACCTGAGCGGGGGGGCCTACAATGAGCAGTTCTTC. This sequence encodes CASSYLSGGAYNEQFF.

This rearrangement joins TRBV2 to TRBJ2-1, with 9 bases lining up with TRBD2. CDR1 and CDR2 from the germline V gene are SNHLY and FYNNEI. There are 16 residues in the CDR3. The trim removed 3 bases at V and 8 bases at J, leaving 11 bases unmatched. CDR3 nucleotides: TGTGCCAGCAGTGACCCCTGGCGGGGGGGCGAGGATGAGCAGTTCTTC. It is translated as CASSDPWRGGEDEQFF.